Below, 10 T cell receptor beta chains from the same sample are listed, as sequenced in a study of OX40 agonist ivuxolimab in advanced cancers. Repertoires were generated with immunoSEQ multiplex PCR, while TCRdb's copy carries only in-frame clones and drops some. The top ten clones hold about 0.49% of a sample with about 100,000 clones, around 93% of them seen once. Source: CD4+ or CD8+ T cells sorted from blood, taken in a trial of the OX40 agonist ivuxolimab. The receptors stem from an adult with an advanced solid tumor such as melanoma, head and neck, liver or kidney cancer.

The rearrangement uses TRBV6-5 and TRBJ1-4; D call uncertain. The length of the CDR3 is 15 residues. CDR1 is MNHEY and CDR2 is SVGAGI in the germline V gene. With 4 bases removed from V and 3 bases from J, the gap between germline ends came to 12 bases. The CDR3 spells CASSFNVVSNEKLFF. DNA of the CDR3: TGTGCCAGCAGTTTTAACGTGGTGTCTAATGAAAAACTGTTTTTT.

The V and J genes are TRBV15 and TRBJ2-1; D may be TRBD2 (5 bases). Germline V CDR1 and CDR2: LNHNV, YYDKDF (reference sequence). Trimming took off 0 bases at V and 2 bases at J, with 8 bases between the two ends. The CDR3 consists of 15 residues. The CDR3 nucleotides are TGTGCCACCAGCAGAGACCGGGAAACCTACAATGAGCAGTTCTTC. It codes for CATSRDRETYNEQFF. Full variable domain (remainder filled in from reference TRBV15 and TRBJ2-1): DAMVIQNPRYQVTQFGKPVTLSCSQTLNHNVMYWYQQKSSQAPKLLFHYYDKDFNNEADTPDNFQSRRPNTSFCFLDIRSPGLGDTAMYLCATSRDRETYNEQFFGPGTRLTVL.

The V and J genes are TRBV18 and TRBJ1-4, with D maybe TRBD1 (5 bases). Germline V gene lookup returns CDR1 KGHSH and CDR2 LQKENI. The CDR3 spans 13 residues. V lost 3 bases to trimming and J lost 5 bases, with 7 bases between them. The CDR3, as DNA: TGTGCCAGCTCACCGGGACTGAATGAAAAACTGTTTTTT. Amino acid sequence: CASSPGLNEKLFF.

The V and J genes are TRBV6-1 and TRBJ2-5; D assignment may be TRBD1 or TRBD2 (5 bases each). The CDR3 extends over 14 amino acids. CDR1 MNHNS and CDR2 SASEGT come from the germline V gene. The V and J ends lost 7 bases and 4 bases respectively, with 16 bases between them. The CDR3 DNA reads as TGTGCCAGCACCTCGAACTGGGGGACAGAGACCCAGTACTTC. This translates into CASTSNWGTETQYF.

The V gene is TRBV6-6, the J gene TRBJ2-1; 8 bases match TRBD2. With 4 bases clipped from V and 4 bases from J, the junction kept 9 bases outside the gene matches. Germline CDR1 and CDR2: MNHNY and SVGAGI (reference sequence). There are 16 residues in the CDR3. The CDR3 DNA is TGTGCCAGCAGTTCCACCTCTAGCGGGCGATACAATGAGCAGTTCTTC. Protein product: CASSSTSSGRYNEQFF.

To note about this clone: The junction departs from the called germline gene at one end, perhaps through a read error. The chain uses TRBV7-7 and TRBJ2-2, with 12 bases aligning to TRBD2. The germline CDR1 and CDR2 sequences are SSHAT and FNYEAQ (reference sequence). The CDR3 is 16 residues long. Written as DNA, the CDR3 is TGTGCTAGCAGCTTAGCTAGCGGGAGGGTCACCGGGGAGCTGTTTTTT. Protein sequence: CASSLASGRVTGELFF.

This rearrangement joins TRBV15 to TRBJ2-2; D remains unclear. The CDR3 runs to 13 residues. Trimming shortened V by 0 bases and J by 6 bases, and 5 bases separated the two germline ends. Per germline, CDR1 LNHNV and CDR2 YYDKDF (reference sequence). CDR3 coding DNA: TGTGCCACCAGCAGAGATGGGTCCGGGGAGCTGTTTTTT. Translation: CATSRDGSGELFF. The entire variable domain, with the rest obtained from reference TRBV15 and TRBJ2-2, is as follows: DAMVIQNPRYQVTQFGKPVTLSCSQTLNHNVMYWYQQKSSQAPKLLFHYYDKDFNNEADTPDNFQSRRPNTSFCFLDIRSPGLGDTAMYLCATSRDGSGELFFGEGSRLTVL.

The chain is built from TRBV5-1 and TRBJ1-3; D gene unclear. Trimming removed 0 bases at V and 1 base at J, with 11 bases between. The CDR3 runs 16 residues. In germline, CDR1 is SGHRS, CDR2 YFSETQ. The CDR3 sequence: CASSLAHGRSGNTIYF. The DNA for the CDR3 is TGCGCCAGCAGCTTGGCCCATGGGAGATCTGGAAACACCATATATTTT.

The V call is TRBV11-3, the J call TRBJ1-1; a weak D match, TRBD1 (5 bases). The CDR3 is made up of 13 amino acids. CDR1 is SGHNT and CDR2 is YENEEA in the germline V gene. Trimming cost V 6 bases and J 3 bases, with 11 bases left between them. CDR3 sequence (DNA): TGTGCCAGCAGTTTTACAGGTGACACTGAAGCTTTCTTT. This codes for CASSFTGDTEAFF.

The chain recombines TRBV6-6 with TRBJ1-3; no reliable D call. The CDR3 extends over 14 amino acids. Germline loops: CDR1 MNHNY, CDR2 SVGAGI (reference sequence). The germline V and J ends were trimmed by 2 bases and 0 bases, with 5 bases remaining between them. CDR3 bases: TGTGCCAGCAGTTACACGAGCTCTGGAAACACCATATATTTT. It translates to CASSYTSSGNTIYF.